The T cell receptor beta chain under discussion was sequenced for a study of shared clonotypes between healthy human individuals. Overall study findings and caveats: Shared clonotypes across all four donors exceeded non-shared ones in generation probability. The authors sampled blood alone, and tissue repertoires likely differ.

The V end lost 1 base, the J end lost 1 base, and 7 bases lay between the germline ends. The CDR3 consists of 14 residues. Germline V CDR1 and CDR2: SGHTA, FQGNSA. As regards this clone: What it recognizes is unknown.

Assay runs were performed at deep level. The protocol was immunoSEQ multiplex PCR, while the TCRdb copy is restricted to in-frame clones and leaves out a portion. The table has around 1.1 million clones, around three quarters seen once; the top ten hold approximately 0.95%. This receptor was identified in a man aged 18 to 35 in good health. Some clones in this sample may be carry-over from other donors' samples. The rearrangement links TRBV7-2 to TRBJ1-1, with D unresolved. The specimen was memory CD4+ T cells from PBMCs. Subset described: CD45RA-negative fraction. The CDR3 bases are TGTGCCAGCAGCTTAGGGCGGAAGAACACTGAAGCTTTCTTT. As protein: CASSLGRKNTEAFF. The complete variable domain, with remaining parts taken from reference TRBV7-2 and TRBJ1-1, reads GAGVSQSPSNKVTEKGKDVELRCDPISGHTALYWYRQSLGQGLEFLIYFQGNSAPDKSGLPSDRFSAERTGGSVSTLTIQRTQQEDSAVYLCASSLGRKNTEAFFGQGTRLTVV.